One sample yielded the 10 T cell receptor beta chains listed below, sequenced in a study of cytomegalovirus exposure and HLA in healthy donors. The method was immunoSEQ multiplex PCR; TCRdb's version includes in-frame clones alone and lacks a portion of them. In the table there are about 240,000 clones, just under 90% of which are singletons. Sequences were obtained from PBMCs. The receptors come from a man between 18 and 35 years old in good health and CMV-seronegative.

The gene calls are TRBV9 and TRBJ2-7; tentatively, D is TRBD2 (5 bases). From germline, CDR1 is SGDLS and CDR2 YYNGEE. This CDR3 has 16 residues. The V end lost 3 bases, the J end lost 1 base, and 17 bases lay between the germline ends. The CDR3 DNA reads TGTGCCAGCAGCGACCCCCTCGGGGTCAGTTCCTACGAGCAGTACTTC. Translating it yields CASSDPLGVSSYEQYF.

The CDR3 DNA reads as TGTGCCAGCAGCGTCTATGATGAGCAGTTCTTC. This codes for CASSVYDEQFF. The V gene is TRBV11-2, the J gene TRBJ2-1; no definite D call. Germline CDR1 and CDR2: SGHAT and FQNNGV. V was pared by 5 bases and J by 8 bases, with 7 bases between. The CDR3 has 11 residues. Full variable domain (remainder filled in from reference TRBV11-2 and TRBJ2-1): EAGVAQSPRYKIIEKRQSVAFWCNPISGHATLYWYQQILGQGPKLLIQFQNNGVVDDSQLPKDRFSAERLKGVDSTLKIQPAKLEDSAVYLCASSVYDEQFFGPGTRLTVL.

The V call is TRBV28, the J call TRBJ2-5; no definite D call. Per germline, CDR1 MDHEN and CDR2 SYDVKM. The V and J ends lost 8 bases and 4 bases respectively, with 20 bases between them. This CDR3 contains 15 residues. CDR3 DNA sequence: TGTGCCAGCGATAAACGACAATTCCCTCGAGAGACCCAGTACTTC. Translated, it gives CASDKRQFPRETQYF.

V usage is TRBV5-4 and J usage is TRBJ2-5; the D is unclear. Germline CDR1 SGHNT, CDR2 YYREEE (reference sequence). V lost 0 bases and J lost 4, with 7 bases in between. The CDR3 is made up of 13 amino acids. CDR3 in amino acids: CASSLVVGETQYF. The CDR3 DNA follows: TGTGCCAGCAGCTTGGTGGTCGGAGAGACCCAGTACTTC.

The chain has TRBV5-4 and TRBJ2-1; D uncertain. The V gene's germline CDR1 is SGHNT and CDR2 YYREEE (reference sequence). Trimming cost V 0 bases and J 8 bases, with 9 bases left between them. The CDR3 runs to 13 residues. CDR3 in amino acids: CASSLGPADEQFF. The DNA for the CDR3 is TGTGCCAGCAGCTTGGGACCCGCGGATGAGCAGTTCTTC.

The chain links TRBV5-1 to TRBJ1-3, with D unclear. The germline V and J ends were trimmed by 1 base and 0 bases, with 17 bases remaining between them. Germline V CDR1 and CDR2: SGHRS, YFSETQ. The CDR3 loop spans 18 amino acids. DNA of the CDR3: TGCGCCAGCAGCTTGAATCCAAGCCGAGCTAGCTCTGGAAACACCATATATTTT. Protein sequence: CASSLNPSRASSGNTIYF.

This sequence joins TRBV30 and TRBJ2-1; TRBD2 might be the D (6 bases). V lost 4 bases and J lost 1, with 8 bases in between. Germline V gives CDR1 GTSNPN, CDR2 SVGIG (reference sequence). This CDR3 is built from 13 residues. In nucleotides, the CDR3 is TGTGCCTGGATGGCGGGATCCTACAATGAGCAGTTCTTC. Translating it yields CAWMAGSYNEQFF. Supplemented by reference TRBV30 and TRBJ2-1, the full variable domain reads SQTIHQWPATLVQPVGSPLSLECTVEGTSNPNLYWYRQAAGRGLQLLFYSVGIGQISSEVPQNLSASRPQDRQFILSSKKLLLSDSGFYLCAWMAGSYNEQFFGPGTRLTVL.

V is TRBV4-1 and J is TRBJ2-7; 11 nucleotides align to TRBD1. The CDR3 has 15 residues. Germline values: CDR1 MGHRA, CDR2 YSYEKL. V was clipped by 4 bases and J by 3 bases; unmatched bases: 5. CDR3 nucleotide sequence: TGCGCCAGCAGCCCTGGACAGGGGGCGGACTACGAGCAGTACTTC. It yields the protein CASSPGQGADYEQYF.

CDR3 in amino acids: CASSTQGAHYYGYTF. CDR3 nucleotides: TGTGCCAGCAGTACCCAGGGGGCTCACTACTATGGCTACACCTTC. The rearrangement joins TRBV6-1 to TRBJ1-2, with 8 bases aligning to TRBD1. V lost 5 bases to trimming and J lost 3 bases; unmatched junction nucleotides: 8. There are 15 residues in the CDR3. Germline V gives CDR1 MNHNS, CDR2 SASEGT.

This clone was picked up a small number of times. J is TRBJ2-7 and V is TRBV7-9; D uncertain. This CDR3 has 13 residues. Deletions cut 1 base from V and 2 bases from J, with 6 bases between. Germline lookup yields CDR1 SEHNR and CDR2 FQNEAQ (reference sequence). The CDR3 DNA reads as TGTGCCAGCAGCTTAGACTTTACCTACGAGCAGTACTTC. This codes for CASSLDFTYEQYF.